The rows below give T cell receptor beta chains drawn from one sample of a study of T-cell reconstitution after alpha-beta-depleted transplantation in children. TCRdb independently ran MiXCR on the PCR reads; one entry per CDR3 protein. The sample shows about 640,000 distinct CDR3 sequences, 15% to 20% of them seen only once. Material: PBMCs from the stem cell graft donor, obtained from the stem cell graft. These receptors were collected from a human donor who donated a stem cell graft to a child with acute myeloid leukemia. The CDR3 runs from the conserved cysteine through the conserved F or W. Fields, in order: D gene, J gene, clone size, V gene, CDR3 DNA, CDR3 protein. D genes are given only for firm matches. Some rows mark clone size as missing; the rest say once, few, many or name a class of expanded clone.

>.|TRBJ1-1|.|TRBV7-3
TGTGCCAGCAGCTTAACCGCAGGAGCTAACACTGAAGCTTTCTTT
CASSLTAGANTEAFF
>TRBD2|TRBJ2-1|few|TRBV12-3/TRBV12-4
TGTGCCAGCAGTTTTCGGCGGGGGGGCGATGAGCAGTTCTTC
CASSFRRGGDEQFF
>TRBD1|TRBJ2-5|.|TRBV24-1
TGTGCCACCAGTGACTCCGACAGGGCAGAGACCCAGTACTTC
CATSDSDRAETQYF
>.|TRBJ1-2|.|TRBV11-2
TGTGCCAGCAGCGAGCTGGGGGGCGGATCTGGCTACACCTTC
CASSELGGGSGYTF
>TRBD1|TRBJ1-1|few|TRBV4-3
TGCGCCAGCAGCCAAGATTACTCTACAGGGGCAAGAGCTTTCTTT
CASSQDYSTGARAFF
>TRBD1|TRBJ2-1|.|TRBV7-8
TGTGCCAGCAGACAGGGGGGTTCTATTTACAATGAGCAGTTCTTC
CASRQGGSIYNEQFF
>TRBD1|TRBJ2-1|many|TRBV27
TGTGCCAGCAGCCCCGGGACAGGACGTACAAGTGAGCAGTTCTTC
CASSPGTGRTSEQFF
>.|TRBJ2-3|.|TRBV14
TGTGCCAGCAGCCAAACTCCTAGCTCAGATACGCAGTATTTT
CASSQTPSSDTQYF
>.|TRBJ1-1|many|TRBV20-1
TGCAGTGCTAGCCCACAGGGCACTGAAGCTTTCTTT
CSASPQGTEAFF
>TRBD1|TRBJ2-2|few|TRBV5-6
TGTGCCAGCAGCGCTACCGGGACAGGGGCCGGGGAGCTGTTTTTT
CASSATGTGAGELFF
>TRBD1|TRBJ2-1|.|TRBV24-1
TGTGCCACCAGTGATCTACAGGGGGAATCATACAATGAGCAGTTCTTC
CATSDLQGESYNEQFF
>.|TRBJ2-1|few|TRBV5-5
TGTGCCAGCAGCTTGAGTGTCCTACTGGTCGGCAATGAGCAGTTCTTC
CASSLSVLLVGNEQFF
>TRBD2|TRBJ2-1|few|TRBV20-1
TGCAGTGCTAGAGACCAGACTAGCGGGGGGGCCTTTGCCTACAATGAGCAGTTCTTC
CSARDQTSGGAFAYNEQFF
>TRBD1|TRBJ2-1|many|TRBV10-3
TGTGCCATCAGTGACTTGACAGGGGGCCACTCTTCCTACAATGAGCAGTTCTTC
CAISDLTGGHSSYNEQFF
>.|TRBJ2-3|.|TRBV11-2
TGTGCCAGCAGCTTTCCTCGGGGGGCGCGGGGAGATACGCAGTATTTT
CASSFPRGARGDTQYF
>.|TRBJ1-1|.|TRBV28
TGTGCCAGCAGTTCACCCCCTGGGACGGGCAACACTGAAGCTTTCTTT
CASSSPPGTGNTEAFF
>TRBD1|TRBJ2-1|many|TRBV29-1
TGCAGCGTTGAGGGACAGGGGCACAATGAGCAGTTCTTC
CSVEGQGHNEQFF
>.|TRBJ2-2|few|TRBV28
TGTGCCGCAACCACCCGGCAGGGGAGGTCCGGGGAGCTGTTTTTT
CAATTRQGRSGELFF
>.|TRBJ1-3|many|TRBV20-1
TGCAGTGCTAAGGGTTCTGGAAACACCATATATTTT
CSAKGSGNTIYF
>.|TRBJ1-3|many|TRBV7-8
TGTGCCAGCAGCTTAGCGGCAGGCACCATATATTTT
CASSLAAGTIYF
>.|TRBJ2-1|many|TRBV20-1
TGCAGTGCTTATCGTGGGCCCCACAATGAGCAGTTCTTC
CSAYRGPHNEQFF
>.|TRBJ1-6|many|TRBV29-1
TGCAGCGTCCTAGGGACGGATAATTCACCCCTCCACTTT
CSVLGTDNSPLHF
>.|TRBJ2-1|.|TRBV20-1
TGCAGTGCTAGTGGCCATAGGGGTTTGGCCTACAATGAGCAGTTCTTC
CSASGHRGLAYNEQFF
>.|TRBJ1-2|.|TRBV12-3/TRBV12-4
TGTGCCAGCAGTTTTCAGGGGCAGTGGTATGGCTACACCTTC
CASSFQGQWYGYTF
>.|TRBJ1-1|.|TRBV20-1
TGCAGTGCTAGAGATCTTAGCGGGCTAGCTTTCTTT
CSARDLSGLAFF
>TRBD1|TRBJ2-1|.|TRBV20-1
TGCAGTGCCCTCGACAGGGAAAAGAGAGGTGAGCAGTTCTTC
CSALDREKRGEQFF
>TRBD2|TRBJ2-1|few|TRBV5-1
TGCGCCAGCAGCCCGGGACTAGCGGCTAACAATGAGCAGTTCTTC
CASSPGLAANNEQFF
>TRBD1|TRBJ2-5|few|TRBV15
TGTGCCACCGGACCGACAGGGGGCACATTAGAGACCCAGTACTTC
CATGPTGGTLETQYF
>.|TRBJ2-5|many|TRBV30
TGTGCCTGGAGGGTACGGGGTTCCCAAGAGACCCAGTACTTC
CAWRVRGSQETQYF
>.|TRBJ1-1|many|TRBV29-1
TGCAGCGTTGACAGGGTCATCAGTGCTGAAGCTTTCTTT
CSVDRVISAEAFF
>TRBD2|TRBJ2-1|few|TRBV12-3/TRBV12-4
TGTGCCAGCAGAAAGGGCGGGGGAGAACACAATGAGCAGTTCTTC
CASRKGGGEHNEQFF
>.|TRBJ2-5|many|TRBV12-3/TRBV12-4
TGTGCCAGCAGTCTCAACAGGGTGGGGACCCAGTACTTC
CASSLNRVGTQYF
>TRBD1|TRBJ1-5|many|TRBV5-5
TGTGCCAGCAGCGAGACTGGGACAGCGGTACGGCAGCCCCAGCATTTT
CASSETGTAVRQPQHF
>.|TRBJ1-4|.|TRBV5-1
TGCGCCAGCAGCTTGGGGGGAGTGACCGGAACTAATGAAAAACTGTTTTTT
CASSLGGVTGTNEKLFF
>TRBD2|TRBJ2-1|.|TRBV12-3/TRBV12-4
TGTGCCAGCAGTCTTCCTTGCGGGGGGGAGGGGGAGCAGTTCTTC
CASSLPCGGEGEQFF
>.|TRBJ1-1|.|TRBV6-6
TGTGCCAGCAAGGCGGGCGAGGGGACTGAAGCTTTCTTT
CASKAGEGTEAFF
>TRBD2|TRBJ2-4|few|TRBV20-1
TGCAGTGCTAGGGGGGGGTTTCTAGCCAAAAACATTCAGTACTTC
CSARGGFLAKNIQYF
>.|TRBJ2-1|.|TRBV6-2/TRBV6-3
TGTGCCAGCAGGCCCCGAGCCCCGAATGAGCAGTTCTTC
CASRPRAPNEQFF
>.|TRBJ1-3|many|TRBV20-1
TGCAGTGCTAGCGGGACTCGCTCTGGAAACACCATATATTTT
CSASGTRSGNTIYF
>.|TRBJ2-3|.|TRBV20-1
TGCAGTGCTAGAGGACGACGGATGGGCACAGATACGCAGTATTTT
CSARGRRMGTDTQYF
>.|TRBJ2-5|.|TRBV7-6
TGTGCCAGCAGCTTACCGGAAAGGGGGAACGAAGAGACCCAGTACTTC
CASSLPERGNEETQYF
>.|TRBJ2-7|few|TRBV7-2
TGTGCCAGCAGCCCGGGACCCTACGGGACCTACGAGCAGTACTTC
CASSPGPYGTYEQYF
>.|TRBJ2-3|many|TRBV10-3
TGTGCCTCAAGGGAGGTACTCCTCACAGATACGCAGTATTTT
CASREVLLTDTQYF
>.|TRBJ1-6|many|TRBV6-5
TGTGCCAGCAGTTACCGTACAGATTCACCCCTCCACTTT
CASSYRTDSPLHF
>.|TRBJ2-5|many|TRBV9
TGTGCCAGCACACCTGCGGGGGCTTTGGGGGAGACCCAGTACTTC
CASTPAGALGETQYF
>TRBD1|TRBJ2-3|few|TRBV20-1
TGCAGTGCTAGGGGACAGGGGGGGGGGACAGATACGCAGTATTTT
CSARGQGGGTDTQYF
>.|TRBJ1-1|.|TRBV25-1
TGTGCCAGCAGTGAACGGGGGAACACTGAAGCTTTCTTT
CASSERGNTEAFF
>TRBD1|TRBJ2-5|many|TRBV20-1
TGCAGCAGAACAGGGGATGACGAGACCCAGTACTTC
CSRTGDDETQYF